This entry is about one T cell receptor (beta chain). It has no known antigen specificity. No base qualities exist here, and no much larger clone lies one base off it. The immunoSEQ Assay, a bias-controlled multiplex PCR, was used to amplify TCRbeta CDR3 regions from genomic DNA. Per the authors' processing: The number of nucleated cells in each sample was estimated from the amplification of reference gene primers within the assay. Sequence reads were collapsed and filtered to measure the absolute abundance of every unique TCRbeta CDR3 rearrangement. For each sample, productive Simpson clonality was calculated by taking the square root of Simpson's diversity index across productive rearrangements. Here the immuneACCESS table is served through TCRdb, limited to in-frame sequences with V and J called. Missing clones are a known gap in these copies; in checked studies unresolved V genes cover under half, and the rest lacks a known reason. V and J calls and clone size are copied from that table; D and trimming were computed from the DNA. The sample table shows about 58,000 clones, and around 90% are seen once. The top ten clones comprise 7.4% of the sample.

The CDR3 sequence holds 16 residues, the cysteine and phenylalanine included. The sequence is cut down to CDR3 DNA, 48 bases in frame from base 1. The record originates from a study of blood T cell repertoires in COVID-19 (TCRdb year 2020). Background on the whole study: Samples covering the acute and convalescent phases of COVID-19 were provided by collaborators in the United States, Italy and Spain. Where available, HLA class I and class II types were obtained from metadata supplied by the sample provider rather than from assay-based typing. The dataset comprised deeply sampled blood TCRbeta repertoires from subjects exposed to, actively infected with, or recovered from COVID-19. Samples were obtained from the ongoing ImmuneRACE study (first 160 participants) and from 1,254 subjects provided by 6 global collaborators. The prospective study material was composed of cDNA or gDNA derived from T cells, B-cell-depleted T cells, or PBMCs. The sample metadata nearly always contained a de-identified subject ID, COVID-19 status, age in years and sex. The repertoires were released in a freely available public database meant as a resource for research on the immune response to SARS-CoV-2. Paper-wide results and their limitations: The amount of clinical and demographic metadata varied by source and participant and was provided uncurated.

Collaborating institutions collected whole blood in K2EDTA tubes following their own protocols. Collaborator samples were shipped for TCRbeta analysis as frozen whole blood, isolated PBMCs, or DNA extracted from either sample type. This clonotype originated in a human donor with active COVID-19. The donor label of this sample is uncertain. The chain links TRBV21-1 with TRBJ2-2; TRBD2 was called by the table and not checked on the DNA. TRBV21-1 is designated a pseudogene. The source material was peripheral blood. The bases are TGTGCCAGCAGCTGTCTAACGGGGGAACCCACCGGGGAGCTGTTTTTT. Translated, it reads CASSCLTGEPTGELFF.